A selection of T cell receptor beta chains follows, all from one sample in a study of CD8 T cells in Susac syndrome. MiXCR, applied by TCRdb to the immunoSEQ multiplex PCR reads, yields one record per CDR3 protein. The table has approximately 83,000 distinct CDR3 sequences, about 93% seen once. Sequenced input: CD8+ T cells from PBMCs. The source is a human donor with Susac syndrome. Both conserved end residues are part of each CDR3. Each record gives: clone size, J gene, D gene, V gene, CDR3 DNA, CDR3 protein. The D gene is left open where the match is weak. Only part of the rows carry a size: once, few, many, or a class if the clone is expanded.

clone size: -
J gene: TRBJ2-1
D gene: -
V gene: TRBV4-3
CDR3 DNA: TGCGCCAGCAGCCAAGATGCGGGTGGGGGCAATGAGCAGTTCTTC
CDR3 protein: CASSQDAGGGNEQFF

clone size: -
J gene: TRBJ2-5
D gene: TRBD1
V gene: TRBV7-9
CDR3 DNA: TGTGCCAGCAGCCCGCAGGGGACAGGGTATTTCGGAGAGACCCAGTACTTC
CDR3 protein: CASSPQGTGYFGETQYF

clone size: once
J gene: TRBJ2-5
D gene: -
V gene: TRBV3-1
CDR3 DNA: TGTGCCAGCAGCCAACGTCCATCTGCCTGGGACCAAGAGACCCAGTACTTC
CDR3 protein: CASSQRPSAWDQETQYF

clone size: -
J gene: TRBJ2-7
D gene: -
V gene: TRBV28
CDR3 DNA: TGTGCCAGCAGTTTCCGGGACACCCTTGCCTACGAGCAGTACTTC
CDR3 protein: CASSFRDTLAYEQYF

clone size: -
J gene: TRBJ1-1
D gene: -
V gene: TRBV11-2
CDR3 DNA: TGTGCCAGCAGCCCGCAGGGGTCTGAAGCTTTCTTT
CDR3 protein: CASSPQGSEAFF

clone size: -
J gene: TRBJ2-7
D gene: -
V gene: TRBV30
CDR3 DNA: TGTGCCTGGAGTGTCGGCCAAACCTACGAGCAGTACTTC
CDR3 protein: CAWSVGQTYEQYF

clone size: -
J gene: TRBJ2-7
D gene: -
V gene: TRBV5-6
CDR3 DNA: TGTGCCAGCAGTGGAGGACTGAACGAGCAGTACTTC
CDR3 protein: CASSGGLNEQYF

clone size: -
J gene: TRBJ2-1
D gene: TRBD2
V gene: TRBV20-1
CDR3 DNA: TGCAGTGCTAGGCCTAGCGGCTTCGAGGGGCCCTACAATGAGCAGTTCTTC
CDR3 protein: CSARPSGFEGPYNEQFF

clone size: -
J gene: TRBJ1-1
D gene: TRBD1
V gene: TRBV20-1
CDR3 DNA: TGCAGTGCTACGGACAGGGTAGGCGTTCTGAGGACTGAAGCTTTCTTT
CDR3 protein: CSATDRVGVLRTEAFF

clone size: once
J gene: TRBJ2-2
D gene: -
V gene: TRBV7-9
CDR3 DNA: TGTGCCAGCAGCCCTCGGTTCGGGGAGCTGTTTTTT
CDR3 protein: CASSPRFGELFF

clone size: -
J gene: TRBJ1-3
D gene: TRBD1
V gene: TRBV7-9
CDR3 DNA: TGTGCCAGCACAGGGACAGCCGCTTCTGGAAACACCATATATTTT
CDR3 protein: CASTGTAASGNTIYF

clone size: -
J gene: TRBJ2-2
D gene: -
V gene: TRBV6-4
CDR3 DNA: TGTGCCAGCAGTGACTCTGGCACCGGGGAGCTGTTTTTT
CDR3 protein: CASSDSGTGELFF

clone size: -
J gene: TRBJ2-7
D gene: -
V gene: TRBV30
CDR3 DNA: TGTGCCTGGAGTGGGGGATGGGGCTACGAGCAGTACTTC
CDR3 protein: CAWSGGWGYEQYF

clone size: -
J gene: TRBJ1-5
D gene: -
V gene: TRBV28
CDR3 DNA: TGTGCCAGCAGTTTAAATCAGCCCCAGCATTTT
CDR3 protein: CASSLNQPQHF

clone size: once
J gene: TRBJ2-5
D gene: -
V gene: TRBV30
CDR3 DNA: TGTGCCTGGACCCCCGGGGTCCTCCCAGAGACCCAGTACTTC
CDR3 protein: CAWTPGVLPETQYF

clone size: -
J gene: TRBJ2-1
D gene: TRBD1
V gene: TRBV2
CDR3 DNA: TGTGCCAGGCGGGACAGGAAATACAATGAGCAGTTCTTC
CDR3 protein: CARRDRKYNEQFF

clone size: -
J gene: TRBJ2-3
D gene: -
V gene: TRBV18
CDR3 DNA: TGTGCCAGCTCACCACCAGTGGGCACAGATACGCAGTATTTT
CDR3 protein: CASSPPVGTDTQYF

clone size: -
J gene: TRBJ2-1
D gene: TRBD2
V gene: TRBV5-1
CDR3 DNA: TGCGCCAGCAGCTTGGGGCTAGCGGGGGCCTTTCTCTACAATGAGCAGTTCTTC
CDR3 protein: CASSLGLAGAFLYNEQFF

clone size: -
J gene: TRBJ2-1
D gene: -
V gene: TRBV9
CDR3 DNA: TGTGCCAGCAGCAATGGAGGCTACAATGAGCAGTTCTTC
CDR3 protein: CASSNGGYNEQFF

clone size: few
J gene: TRBJ2-1
D gene: TRBD1
V gene: TRBV15
CDR3 DNA: TGTGCCACCAGCAGAGCGGTCGACAGGGCAAGCAATGAGCAGTTCTTC
CDR3 protein: CATSRAVDRASNEQFF

clone size: -
J gene: TRBJ2-3
D gene: -
V gene: TRBV4-3
CDR3 DNA: TGCGCCAGCAGCCAAGCGACGGGACTCTGGGAGGATACGCAGTATTTT
CDR3 protein: CASSQATGLWEDTQYF

clone size: -
J gene: TRBJ1-2
D gene: -
V gene: TRBV5-1
CDR3 DNA: TGCGCCACCGGGTCGGGCGTTGGCTACACCTTC
CDR3 protein: CATGSGVGYTF

clone size: -
J gene: TRBJ2-7
D gene: TRBD1
V gene: TRBV7-9
CDR3 DNA: TGTGCCAGCAGCTTAGGGACAGGATATGACGAGCAGTACTTC
CDR3 protein: CASSLGTGYDEQYF

clone size: -
J gene: TRBJ2-1
D gene: -
V gene: TRBV12-3/TRBV12-4
CDR3 DNA: TGTGCCAGCAGTTTGGGGACCGCCAATGAGCAGTTCTTC
CDR3 protein: CASSLGTANEQFF

clone size: -
J gene: TRBJ2-5
D gene: -
V gene: TRBV11-2
CDR3 DNA: TGTGCCAGCAGCCCTGGCTGGGGGCCCCAAGAGACCCAGTACTTC
CDR3 protein: CASSPGWGPQETQYF

clone size: -
J gene: TRBJ2-1
D gene: -
V gene: TRBV20-1
CDR3 DNA: TGCAGTGCTAGTGGATGGGGACAATACAATGAGCAGTTCTTC
CDR3 protein: CSASGWGQYNEQFF

clone size: -
J gene: TRBJ2-2
D gene: -
V gene: TRBV2
CDR3 DNA: TGTGCCAGCAGTGAAGCGAGGATAACAACCGGGGAGCTGTTTTTT
CDR3 protein: CASSEARITTGELFF

clone size: -
J gene: TRBJ2-7
D gene: -
V gene: TRBV27
CDR3 DNA: TGTGCCAGCAGTTTGGGGGGACCTATAGACGAGCAGTACTTC
CDR3 protein: CASSLGGPIDEQYF

clone size: few
J gene: TRBJ2-7
D gene: -
V gene: TRBV30
CDR3 DNA: TGTGCCTGGAGTCTGTGGGACGAATACGAGCAGTACTTC
CDR3 protein: CAWSLWDEYEQYF

clone size: -
J gene: TRBJ2-1
D gene: -
V gene: TRBV10-3
CDR3 DNA: TGTGCCATCAGTGAGTCGAAGGGGATCCTCTCCTACAATGAGCAGTTCTTC
CDR3 protein: CAISESKGILSYNEQFF

clone size: once
J gene: TRBJ1-2
D gene: -
V gene: TRBV14
CDR3 DNA: TGTGCCAGCAGCCAAGGTTCGGCAGCTCCAATTGGCTACACCTTC
CDR3 protein: CASSQGSAAPIGYTF